This T cell receptor (beta chain) was sequenced for a study of cytomegalovirus exposure and HLA in healthy donors. As for this clone: The antigen remains undetermined.

The CDR3 is made up of 13 amino acids. Germline values: CDR1 MDHEN, CDR2 SYDVKM. V lost 5 bases to trimming and J lost 4 bases, with 12 bases between them. General observations from the study: In the roughly 120 validation repertoires, more than 85% of cluster scores exceeded 0, per a later analysis.

This table comes from immunoSEQ multiplex PCR, and its TCRdb copy is limited to in-frame clones, with some not included. The profile shows about 58,000 clones, under 95% of them singletons. The rearrangement links TRBV28 to TRBJ2-7; D is ambiguous. The origin of this receptor is a man between 18 and 29 years old in good health and CMV-seronegative. Specimen: PBMCs. The CDR3: CASSPPLAYEQYF. DNA of the CDR3: TGTGCCAGCAGTCCACCGCTGGCATACGAGCAGTACTTC.